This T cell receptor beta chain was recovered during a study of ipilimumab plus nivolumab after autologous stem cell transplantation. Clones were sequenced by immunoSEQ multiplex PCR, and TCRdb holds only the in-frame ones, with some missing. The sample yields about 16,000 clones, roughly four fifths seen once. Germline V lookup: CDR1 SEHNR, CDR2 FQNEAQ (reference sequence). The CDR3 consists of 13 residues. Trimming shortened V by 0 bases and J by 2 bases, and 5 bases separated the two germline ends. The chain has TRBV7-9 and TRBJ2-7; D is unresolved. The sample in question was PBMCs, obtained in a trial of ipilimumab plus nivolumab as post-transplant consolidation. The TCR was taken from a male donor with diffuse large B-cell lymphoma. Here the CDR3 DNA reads TGTGCCAGCAGCTTAGCTACAGCCTACGAGCAGTACTTC. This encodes CASSLATAYEQYF.